A selection of T cell receptor beta chains follows, all from one sample in a study of early T cells in non-severe SARS-CoV-2 infection. TCRdb passed the 5' RACE reads through MiXCR, listing each CDR3 protein once. The profile shows over 30,000 distinct CDR3 sequences, roughly 4% of them singletons. The sample comprised whole blood. These receptor sequences come from an adult who was a healthcare worker with PCR-confirmed SARS-CoV-2 infection or an uninfected control (not recorded which). CDR3s include the opening cysteine and the closing phenylalanine or tryptophan. Each record gives: V gene, clone size, CDR3 length, D gene, J gene, CDR3 DNA, CDR3 protein. D genes are given only for firm matches. Rows may omit the clone size; those that give it use once, few, many or a size class.

TRBV24-1	many	13	.	TRBJ2-7	TGTGCCACCAGTGACGGATACGACTACGAGCAGTACTTC	CATSDGYDYEQYF
TRBV12-3/TRBV12-4	many	11	.	TRBJ2-1	TGTGCCAGCAGTTTTAGAGGTGAGCAGTTCTTC	CASSFRGEQFF
TRBV2	many	17	TRBD1	TRBJ1-4	TGTGCCAGCAGTGAAGTGGGACAGGGGGCGCGTGAAGGAAAACTGTTTTTT	CASSEVGQGAREGKLFF
TRBV28	few	14	.	TRBJ2-7	TGTGCCAGCAGTTCGCCCGGGACGACAAACGAGCAGTACTTC	CASSSPGTTNEQYF
TRBV5-1	many	15	.	TRBJ2-5	TGCGCCAGCAGCTTGGAGGGGGGCTTGCAGGAGACCCAGTACTTC	CASSLEGGLQETQYF
TRBV6-8	many	13	.	TRBJ2-2	TGTGCCAGCAGTTACAGGGACACCGGGGAGCTGTTTTTT	CASSYRDTGELFF
TRBV20-1	few	11	.	TRBJ1-6	TGCAGTGCTCGGCAAGATTCACCCCTCCACTTT	CSARQDSPLHF
TRBV12-3/TRBV12-4	many	14	TRBD2	TRBJ2-7	TGTGCCAGCAGTTTGCAGACTAGCGGCTACGAGCAGTACTTC	CASSLQTSGYEQYF
TRBV20-1	many	13	.	TRBJ1-1	TGCAGTGCTACCGGGACGGTTAACACTGAAGCTTTCTTT	CSATGTVNTEAFF
TRBV29-1	many	10	.	TRBJ2-5	TGCAGCGTTGAAATGGAGACCCAGTACTTC	CSVEMETQYF
TRBV7-3	medium-sized	11	.	TRBJ2-3	TGTGCCAGCAGCTTAACAGATACGCAGTATTTT	CASSLTDTQYF
TRBV7-9	many	14	.	TRBJ1-1	TGTGCCAGCAGCTCATTGGACTGGAACACTGAAGCTTTCTTT	CASSSLDWNTEAFF
TRBV7-2	medium-sized	16	TRBD2	TRBJ2-1	TGTGCCAGCAGACGCGGGGCTAGCGGGGGACCCAATGAGCAGTTCTTC	CASRRGASGGPNEQFF
TRBV4-3	many	17	.	TRBJ2-5	TGCGCCAGCAGCCAAGATTCGGATACTCCTTCCCAAGAGACCCAGTACTTC	CASSQDSDTPSQETQYF
TRBV4-1	many	14	.	TRBJ1-2	TGCGCCAGCAGCCAAGATCGAGGGAACTATGGCTACACCTTC	CASSQDRGNYGYTF
TRBV18	many	17	.	TRBJ2-3	TGTGCCAGCTCGTCAACTCTTGACCCCCCTAGCACAGATACGCAGTATTTT	CASSSTLDPPSTDTQYF
TRBV24-1	many	15	.	TRBJ2-5	TGTGCCACCAGTGGGGGGGACGGCTTACAAGAGACCCAGTACTTC	CATSGGDGLQETQYF
TRBV2	.	15	TRBD1	TRBJ2-1	TGTGCCAGCAGTTACGACAGGGGGCGCACTAATGAGCAGTTCTTC	CASSYDRGRTNEQFF
TRBV20-1	medium-sized	18	TRBD1	TRBJ1-3	TGCAGTGCCGTTCCCTTGGGCAGGGGGCTCTCAGGAGGAAACACCATATATTTT	CSAVPLGRGLSGGNTIYF
TRBV5-1	many	16	TRBD2	TRBJ2-3	TGCGCCAGCAGCAAGGGACTAGCGGGAGGGACAGATACGCAGTATTTT	CASSKGLAGGTDTQYF
TRBV19	few	17	TRBD2	TRBJ2-7	TGTGCCAGTAGTACCGGACTAGCGGGGTCTACCTCCTACGAGCAGTACTTC	CASSTGLAGSTSYEQYF
TRBV7-3	many	15	TRBD2	TRBJ2-1	TGTGCCAGCAGCTCCGCGGGAGGGGTGGTAAATGAGCAGTTCTTC	CASSSAGGVVNEQFF
TRBV3-1	.	14	.	TRBJ2-4	TGTGCCAGCAGCCTTGGAGAAGCCAAAAACATTCAGTACTTC	CASSLGEAKNIQYF
TRBV18	many	13	.	TRBJ2-3	TGTGCCAGCTCACCACAAGGGGAAGATACGCAGTATTTT	CASSPQGEDTQYF
TRBV6-2/TRBV6-3	many	13	TRBD1	TRBJ1-2	TGTGCCAGCAGTATACAGGGGGACTATGGCTACACCTTC	CASSIQGDYGYTF
TRBV7-8	medium-sized	14	TRBD1	TRBJ1-2	TGTGCCAGCAGCTTCACAGGGGAGGGTTATGGCTACACCTTC	CASSFTGEGYGYTF
TRBV6-8	many	15	.	TRBJ2-3	TGTGCCAGCAGGGAGATGAGGGGGATCACAGATACGCAGTATTTT	CASREMRGITDTQYF
TRBV5-1	many	16	TRBD2	TRBJ2-2	TGCGCCAGCAGCCTGGGGACTAGCGGGAACACCGGGGAGCTGTTTTTT	CASSLGTSGNTGELFF
TRBV5-1	.	16	.	TRBJ2-3	TGCGCCAGCAGCTTGGGGAGCGCCTCTAGCACAGATACGCAGTATTTT	CASSLGSASSTDTQYF
TRBV7-6	few	17	TRBD1	TRBJ1-1	TGTGCCAGCAGCTTAGAGACTTTTGGGACAGGGGACACTGAAGCTTTCTTT	CASSLETFGTGDTEAFF
TRBV12-3/TRBV12-4	many	17	.	TRBJ2-2	TGTGCCAGCAGTTTGGGTGCGGGGTGGTCGGACACCGGGGAGCTGTTTTTT	CASSLGAGWSDTGELFF
TRBV18	many	15	TRBD1	TRBJ1-1	TGTGCCAGCTCACTTTCCCCTGACAGGGCCACTGAAGCTTTCTTT	CASSLSPDRATEAFF
TRBV5-1	many	14	.	TRBJ2-5	TGCGCCAGCAGCCCCACCCGGCCGGGGGAGACCCAGTACTTC	CASSPTRPGETQYF
TRBV5-5	many	14	.	TRBJ2-7	TGTGCCAGCAGCTTGGGCCAGAGCTCCTACGAGCAGTACTTC	CASSLGQSSYEQYF
TRBV2	few	11	.	TRBJ2-4	TGTGCCAGCACTGCTGGGGACATTCAGTACTTC	CASTAGDIQYF
TRBV20-1	many	16	TRBD2	TRBJ2-1	TGCAGTGCTAGAGAGTCTGCGGGAGGGCCTAGAGATGAGCAGTTCTTC	CSARESAGGPRDEQFF
TRBV29-1	many	13	TRBD1	TRBJ1-5	TGCAGCGCTGGACAGGGGATGGATCAGCCCCAGCATTTT	CSAGQGMDQPQHF
TRBV28	few	14	.	TRBJ2-3	TGTGCCAGCAGTTTACTGCAGGGAGTAAATACGCAGTATTTT	CASSLLQGVNTQYF
TRBV4-1	many	11	.	TRBJ2-5	TGCGCCAGCAGCCAAGGTGCGACCCAGTACTTC	CASSQGATQYF
TRBV5-4	.	17	TRBD2	TRBJ2-5	TGTGCCAGCAGCCCCGGGACTAGCGGGGCCGGGCTATGGGCCCAGTACTTC	CASSPGTSGAGLWAQYF
TRBV20-1	many	13	.	TRBJ2-7	TGCAGCCCGACGGACCTAAACTCCTACGAGCAGTACTTC	CSPTDLNSYEQYF
TRBV19	.	15	.	TRBJ1-1	TGTGCCAGTACCTACCCAGGGGTTGGGGACACTGAAGCTTTCTTT	CASTYPGVGDTEAFF
TRBV3-1	.	13	.	TRBJ2-3	TGTGCCAGCAGCCAAGACAGGATGGGTACGCAGTATTTT	CASSQDRMGTQYF
TRBV7-2	many	15	TRBD1	TRBJ1-5	TGTGCCAGCAGCCCAGGACAGGGGGGCAATCAGCCCCAGCATTTT	CASSPGQGGNQPQHF
TRBV7-9	many	16	TRBD2	TRBJ2-5	TGTGCCAGCAGTCCAGCGGGAGACGGGTTATGGAAGACCCAGTACTTC	CASSPAGDGLWKTQYF